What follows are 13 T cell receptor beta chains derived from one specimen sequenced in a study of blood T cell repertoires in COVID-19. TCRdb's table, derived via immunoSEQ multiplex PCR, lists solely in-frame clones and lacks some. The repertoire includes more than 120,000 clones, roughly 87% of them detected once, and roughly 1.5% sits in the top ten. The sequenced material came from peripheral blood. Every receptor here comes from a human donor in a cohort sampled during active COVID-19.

In nucleotides, the CDR3 is TGTGCCAGCAGTTTCAGTTATAGCAATCAGCCCCAGCATTTT. Amino acid sequence: CASSFSYSNQPQHF. The chain links TRBV6-2 or TRBV6-3 to TRBJ1-5; unclear D gene. CDR1 is MNHEY and CDR2 is SVGEGT in the germline V gene. The CDR3 runs to 14 residues. V lost 4 bases, J lost 0 bases, and 7 bases lay in between.

As DNA, the CDR3 is TGTGCCAGCAGCTTACCTTCCCTAGCAAATGAGCAGTTCTTC. Encoded protein: CASSLPSLANEQFF. V is TRBV7-9 and J is TRBJ2-1; D perhaps matches TRBD2 (5 bases). This CDR3 comprises 14 residues. CDR1 is SEHNR, CDR2 FQNEAQ, per germline (reference sequence). Trimming shortened V by 2 bases and J by 7 bases, and 12 bases separated the two germline ends.

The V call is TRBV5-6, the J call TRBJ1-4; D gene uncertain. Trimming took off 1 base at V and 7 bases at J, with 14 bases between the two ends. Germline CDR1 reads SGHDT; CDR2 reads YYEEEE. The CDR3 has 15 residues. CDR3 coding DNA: TGTGCCAGCAGCTTGTACGATAGAGGTCTTGAAAAACTGTTTTTT. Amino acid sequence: CASSLYDRGLEKLFF.

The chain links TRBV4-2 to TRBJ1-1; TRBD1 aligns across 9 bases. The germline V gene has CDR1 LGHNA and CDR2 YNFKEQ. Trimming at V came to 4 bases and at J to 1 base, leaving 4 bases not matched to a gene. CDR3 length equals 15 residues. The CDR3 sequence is CASSPDRGRNTEAFF. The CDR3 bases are TGTGCCAGCAGCCCGGACAGGGGCCGGAACACTGAAGCTTTCTTT.

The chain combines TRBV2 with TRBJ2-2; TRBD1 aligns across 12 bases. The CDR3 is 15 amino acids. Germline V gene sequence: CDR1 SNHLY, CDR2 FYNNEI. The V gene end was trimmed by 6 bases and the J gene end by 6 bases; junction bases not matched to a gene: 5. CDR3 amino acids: CASSRDRGPAGELFF. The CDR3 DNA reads TGTGCCAGCAGCCGGGACAGGGGGCCCGCCGGGGAGCTGTTTTTT. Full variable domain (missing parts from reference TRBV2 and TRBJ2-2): EPEVTQTPSHQVTQMGQEVILRCVPISNHLYFYWYRQILGQKVEFLVSFYNNEISEKSEIFDDQFSVERPDGSNFTLKIRSTKLEDSAMYFCASSRDRGPAGELFFGEGSRLTVL.

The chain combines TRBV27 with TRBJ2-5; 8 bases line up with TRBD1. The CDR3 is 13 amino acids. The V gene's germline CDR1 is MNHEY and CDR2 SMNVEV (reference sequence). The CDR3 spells CAIRDRSLETQYF. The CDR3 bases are TGTGCTATCCGGGACAGGAGTTTAGAGACCCAGTACTTC.

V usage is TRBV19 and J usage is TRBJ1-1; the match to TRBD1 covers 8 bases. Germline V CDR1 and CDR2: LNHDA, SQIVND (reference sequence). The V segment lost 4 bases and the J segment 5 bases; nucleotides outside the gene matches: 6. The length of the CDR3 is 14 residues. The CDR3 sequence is CASSTYRGGTEAFF. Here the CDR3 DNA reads TGTGCCAGTAGTACTTACAGGGGGGGAACTGAAGCTTTCTTT.

In DNA, the CDR3 is TGTGCCAGCGCGCCTTTACAGGGGGGAGGGGCCAACGTCCTGACTTTC. Its translation is CASAPLQGGGANVLTF. The rearrangement links TRBV5-5 to TRBJ2-6, with 8 nucleotides matching TRBD1. V dropped 7 bases and J dropped 4; count of bases not matched to a gene: 10. In germline, CDR1 is SGHKS, CDR2 YYEKEE (reference sequence). The CDR3 has 16 amino acids.

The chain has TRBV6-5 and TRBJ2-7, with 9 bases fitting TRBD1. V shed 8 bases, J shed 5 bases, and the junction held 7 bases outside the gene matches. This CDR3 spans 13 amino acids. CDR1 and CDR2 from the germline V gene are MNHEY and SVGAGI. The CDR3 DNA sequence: TGTGCCAGCCTGGGACAGGGTTCCCACGAGCAGTACTTC. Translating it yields CASLGQGSHEQYF.

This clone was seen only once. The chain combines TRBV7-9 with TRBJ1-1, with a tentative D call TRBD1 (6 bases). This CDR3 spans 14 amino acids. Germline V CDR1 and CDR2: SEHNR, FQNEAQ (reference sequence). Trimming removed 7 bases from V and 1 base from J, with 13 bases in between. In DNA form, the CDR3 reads TGTGCCAGCACCCGGGGGGGCCAGAACACTGAAGCTTTCTTT. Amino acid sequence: CASTRGGQNTEAFF. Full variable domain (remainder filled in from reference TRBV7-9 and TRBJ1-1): DTGVSQNPRHKITKRGQNVTFRCDPISEHNRLYWYRQTLGQGPEFLTYFQNEAQLEKSRLLSDRFSAERPKGSFSTLEIQRTEQGDSAMYLCASTRGGQNTEAFFGQGTRLTVV.

This chain's CDR3 is CASSFTRSSYEQYF. CDR3 DNA: TGTGCCAGCAGTTTCACCAGAAGCTCCTACGAGCAGTACTTC. V is TRBV27 and J is TRBJ2-7; D uncertain. This CDR3 comprises 14 residues. The V gene lost 3 bases and the J gene lost 0 bases, with 9 bases spanning the gap. Germline V gives CDR1 MNHEY, CDR2 SMNVEV (reference sequence).

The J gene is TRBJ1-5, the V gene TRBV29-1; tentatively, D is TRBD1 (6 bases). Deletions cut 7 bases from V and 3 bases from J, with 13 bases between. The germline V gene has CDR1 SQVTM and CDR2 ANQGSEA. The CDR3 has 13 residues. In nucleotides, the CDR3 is TGCAGCGCCTCGACAGGCTACAATCAGCCCCAGCATTTT. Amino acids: CSASTGYNQPQHF.

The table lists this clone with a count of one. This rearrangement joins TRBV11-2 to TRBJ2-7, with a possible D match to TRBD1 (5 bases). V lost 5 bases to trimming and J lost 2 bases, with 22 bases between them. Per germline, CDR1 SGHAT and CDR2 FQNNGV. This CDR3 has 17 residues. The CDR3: CASSPLNRGRAPYEQYF. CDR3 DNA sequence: TGTGCCAGCAGCCCACTTAATAGGGGCAGGGCCCCCTACGAGCAGTACTTC.